What follows describes a single T cell receptor (beta chain). Its antigen remains undetermined. Base qualities are missing; no much larger clone stands one base away. The method was PCR. Data came from an Illumina HiSeq 2000. TCRdb redid the processing of the public reads, applying fastp at Q25 and MiXCR, and retained in-frame beta chains. Here each entry gathers all rows of one CDR3 protein and keeps the most common genes and DNA. The sample includes about 10,000 distinct CDR3 sequences, with approximately 59% observed a single time. The ten largest clones capture around 33% of the sample. These data come from a study of tumor-infiltrating lymphocytes in oesophageal squamous cell carcinoma (dated by TCRdb to 2015 to 2016). The sequence derives from a male donor with esophageal squamous cell carcinoma. The specimen was esophageal tumor tissue.

The CDR3 sequence is CASSSTLGGTGTGGEQFF. The DNA is as follows: TGTGCCAGCAGCTCCACCCTCGGTGGGACAGGGACAGGAGGGGAGCAGTTCTTC. The chain is encoded by TRBV7-9 joined to TRBJ2-1; 9 of the junction bases match TRBD1. Including the terminal cysteine and phenylalanine, the CDR3 comprises 18 residues. Only CDR3 DNA is held: 54 bases, read in frame from base 1. Here V drops 4 bases and J drops 10 bases, and the junction holds 20 bases not matched to any gene. For CDR1 and CDR2, the germline V gene (reference sequence) lists SEHNR and FQNEAQ.